This TCR beta chain was retrieved from a study of control samples from healthy donors and cancer patients. Repertoires were generated with immunoSEQ multiplex PCR, while TCRdb's copy carries only in-frame clones and drops some. The repertoire holds some 76,000 clones, with over 85% as singletons. The CDR3 has 15 amino acids. Trimming pared 6 bases from V and 10 bases from J, leaving 21 bases between. Germline V gene lookup returns CDR1 MNHEY and CDR2 SMNVEV (reference sequence). The chain employs TRBV27 and TRBJ1-4; no firm D call. The sample consisted of PBMCs. The TCR originated in a man in his fifties or sixties with lung cancer. The CDR3 DNA reads as TGTGCCAGCAGCCCGACCCCGGGTAACGTTAGAAAACTGTTTTTT. This sequence encodes CASSPTPGNVRKLFF.